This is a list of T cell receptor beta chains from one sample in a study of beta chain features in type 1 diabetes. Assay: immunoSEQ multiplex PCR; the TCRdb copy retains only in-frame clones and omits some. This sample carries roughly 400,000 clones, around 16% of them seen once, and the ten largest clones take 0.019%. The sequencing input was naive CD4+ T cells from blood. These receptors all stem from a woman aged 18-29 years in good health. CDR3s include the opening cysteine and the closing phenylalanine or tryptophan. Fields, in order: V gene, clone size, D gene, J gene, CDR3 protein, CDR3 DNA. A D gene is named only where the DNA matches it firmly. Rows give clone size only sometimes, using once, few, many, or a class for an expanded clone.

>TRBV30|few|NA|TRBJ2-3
CAWRKQGSTDTQYF
TGTGCCTGGAGGAAACAGGGCAGCACAGATACGCAGTATTTT
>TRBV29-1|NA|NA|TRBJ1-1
CSAPSQGGDTEAFF
TGCAGCGCCCCATCCCAGGGAGGGGACACTGAAGCTTTCTTT
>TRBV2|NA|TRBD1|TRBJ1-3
CASSSPGGGGNTIYF
TGTGCCAGCAGTTCCCCAGGGGGCGGTGGAAACACCATATATTTT
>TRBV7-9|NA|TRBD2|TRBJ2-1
CASSSGTSAYNEQFF
TGTGCCAGCAGCTCAGGGACTAGCGCCTACAATGAGCAGTTCTTC
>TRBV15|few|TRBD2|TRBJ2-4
CATSRVASGGNIQYF
TGTGCCACCAGCAGAGTGGCTAGCGGGGGGAACATTCAGTACTTC
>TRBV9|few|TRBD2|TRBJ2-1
CASSVARTSLFSYNEQFF
TGTGCCAGCAGCGTAGCCCGGACTAGCCTCTTCTCCTACAATGAGCAGTTCTTC
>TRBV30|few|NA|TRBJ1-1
CAWSVLGGVRGTEAFF
TGTGCCTGGAGTGTACTTGGCGGGGTGAGGGGCACTGAAGCTTTCTTT
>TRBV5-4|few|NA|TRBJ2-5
CASSSPQDSPETQYF
TGTGCCAGCAGCTCTCCCCAGGACAGTCCAGAGACCCAGTACTTC
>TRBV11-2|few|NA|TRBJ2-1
CASSLGRGRNEQFF
TGTGCCAGCAGCTTGGGCAGGGGGAGGAATGAGCAGTTCTTC
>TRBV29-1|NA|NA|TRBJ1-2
CSVDARGGYTF
TGCAGCGTTGATGCTCGGGGTGGCTACACCTTC
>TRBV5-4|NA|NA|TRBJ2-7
CASSGGGSSYEQYF
TGTGCCAGCAGCGGAGGAGGGAGCTCCTACGAGCAGTACTTC
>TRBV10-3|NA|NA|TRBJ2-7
CAISGSGYEQYF
TGTGCCATCAGTGGGAGTGGGTACGAGCAGTACTTC
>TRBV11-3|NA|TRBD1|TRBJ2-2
CASSSSGTANTGELFF
TGTGCCAGCAGCTCATCAGGGACAGCGAACACCGGGGAGCTGTTTTTT
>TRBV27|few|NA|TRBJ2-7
CASSPRQYSDASYEQYF
TGTGCCAGCAGCCCCCGACAATACTCGGATGCCTCCTACGAGCAGTACTTC
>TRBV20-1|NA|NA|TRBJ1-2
CSAEWTAARSF
TGCAGTGCTGAATGGACAGCCGCCAGATCCTTC
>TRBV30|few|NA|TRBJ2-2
CAWSSDLNTGELFF
TGTGCCTGGAGTTCGGACTTGAACACCGGGGAGCTGTTTTTT
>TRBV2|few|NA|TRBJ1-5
CAIRGDNDNQPQHF
TGTGCCATCCGGGGGGACAATGACAATCAGCCCCAGCATTTT
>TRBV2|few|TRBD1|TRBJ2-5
CASRSGTGSETQYF
TGTGCCAGCAGGTCCGGGACAGGGTCGGAGACCCAGTACTTC
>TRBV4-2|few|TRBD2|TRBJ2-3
CASSQEATSGRWTDTQYF
TGTGCCAGCAGCCAAGAGGCAACTAGCGGGAGGTGGACAGATACGCAGTATTTT
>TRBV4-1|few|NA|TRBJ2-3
CASSQVFDTQYF
TGCGCCAGCAGCCAAGTATTTGATACGCAGTATTTT
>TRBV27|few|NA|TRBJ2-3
CASVSLATLSTDTQYF
TGTGCCAGCGTGAGTCTAGCAACTTTATCGACAGATACGCAGTATTTT
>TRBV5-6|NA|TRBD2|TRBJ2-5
CASSGRGRQETQYF
TGTGCCAGCAGCGGGAGGGGCCGTCAAGAGACCCAGTACTTC
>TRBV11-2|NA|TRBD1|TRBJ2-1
CASSLDLLRGRRYNEQFF
TGTGCCAGCAGCTTAGATCTACTCAGGGGGCGCAGGTACAATGAGCAGTTCTTC
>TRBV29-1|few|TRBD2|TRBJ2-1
CSAPREGLNEQFF
TGCAGCGCCCCGCGGGAGGGGCTCAATGAGCAGTTCTTC
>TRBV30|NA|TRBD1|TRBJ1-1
CAWRRTGGYPMMNTEAFF
TGTGCCTGGAGACGGACAGGGGGCTACCCAATGATGAACACTGAAGCTTTCTTT
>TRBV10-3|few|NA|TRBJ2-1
CAISWGSGPYNEQFF
TGTGCCATCAGTTGGGGTTCAGGGCCCTACAATGAGCAGTTCTTC
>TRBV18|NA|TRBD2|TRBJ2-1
CASSTVYGRDNEQFF
TGTGCCAGCTCGACCGTTTACGGGAGGGACAATGAGCAGTTCTTC
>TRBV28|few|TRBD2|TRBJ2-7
CASLTSGRIGEQYF
TGTGCCAGCCTTACTAGCGGGAGGATAGGAGAGCAGTACTTC
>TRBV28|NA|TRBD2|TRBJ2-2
CASSLFGTSVNTGELFF
TGTGCCAGCAGTTTATTCGGGACTAGCGTGAACACCGGGGAGCTGTTTTTT
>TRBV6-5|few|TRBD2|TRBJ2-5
CASSSGTSGGKTQYF
TGTGCCAGCAGTTCCGGGACTAGCGGGGGCAAGACCCAGTACTTC
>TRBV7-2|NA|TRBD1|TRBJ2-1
CASSPRTGWNEQFF
TGTGCCAGCAGCCCGAGGACAGGGTGGAATGAGCAGTTCTTC
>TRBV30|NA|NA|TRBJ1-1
CAWSGRPNTEAFF
TGTGCCTGGAGTGGTCGTCCGAACACTGAAGCTTTCTTT
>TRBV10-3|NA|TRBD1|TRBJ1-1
CAISGQVNTEAFF
TGTGCCATCAGCGGACAGGTGAACACTGAAGCTTTCTTT
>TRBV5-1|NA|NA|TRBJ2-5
CASNLDAGHQETQYF
TGCGCCAGCAACCTAGACGCGGGACACCAAGAGACCCAGTACTTC
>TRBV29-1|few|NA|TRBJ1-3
CSVADSRSGNTIYF
TGCAGCGTTGCGGACAGCCGCTCTGGAAACACCATATATTTT
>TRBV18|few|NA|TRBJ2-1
CASSPLEQYNEQFF
TGTGCCAGCTCACCACTCGAACAGTACAATGAGCAGTTCTTC
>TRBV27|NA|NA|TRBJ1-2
CASSSPDSYGRSGYTF
TGTGCCAGCAGTTCCCCCGACAGTTATGGGAGGTCCGGCTACACCTTC
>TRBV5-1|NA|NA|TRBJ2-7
CASSFRDTAYEQYF
TGCGCCAGCAGCTTCCGGGACACCGCCTACGAGCAGTACTTC